These 5 T cell receptor beta chains share one sample of origin, sequenced in a study of blood T cell repertoires in COVID-19. The data were produced by immunoSEQ multiplex PCR, yet TCRdb's version contains in-frame clones alone and is incomplete. This table has tens of thousands of clones, 80% to 90% appearing once. Source material: peripheral blood. These receptors were collected from a man aged 65 to 85 with acute or convalescent COVID-19.

J is TRBJ1-4 and V is TRBV5-1; 8 bases are a match to TRBD1. J lost 6 bases, V lost 2 bases, and 3 bases had no gene match. Per the germline V gene, CDR1 is SGHRS and CDR2 is YFSETQ. The CDR3 spans 14 residues. CDR3 nucleotides: TGCGCCAGCAGCTTAGACAGGGGACATGAAAAACTGTTTTTT. Translation: CASSLDRGHEKLFF.

The chain has TRBV2 and TRBJ1-1, with 7 bases aligning to TRBD1. The CDR3 is 13 residues long. Trimming cost V 11 bases and J 5 bases; bases outside gene matches: 11. Germline loops: CDR1 SNHLY, CDR2 FYNNEI. Here the CDR3 reads CADMTGFGTEAFF. CDR3 nucleotides: TGTGCCGACATGACAGGGTTCGGGACTGAAGCTTTCTTT.

V and J are TRBV19 and TRBJ1-5; perhaps TRBD1 as D (5 bases). V was pared by 4 bases and J by 6 bases, with 10 bases between. This CDR3 spans 13 amino acids. Germline CDR1 is LNHDA and CDR2 is SQIVND (reference sequence). The CDR3 spells CASSTGGGQPQHF. The CDR3 nucleotides are TGTGCCAGTAGTACCGGGGGGGGTCAGCCCCAGCATTTT.

The chain uses TRBV7-3 and TRBJ2-5; D is perhaps TRBD1 (5 bases). Germline V lookup: CDR1 SGHTA, CDR2 FQGTGA. The CDR3 is made up of 13 amino acids. The V gene lost 5 bases and the J gene lost 4 bases, with 11 bases spanning the gap. The CDR3 region has the DNA TGTGCCAGCAGCCCGCAGGGTGGAGAGACCCAGTACTTC. Amino acid sequence: CASSPQGGETQYF.

The rearrangement joins TRBV2 to TRBJ2-5; perhaps TRBD1 as D (5 bases). The germline gives CDR1 SNHLY, CDR2 FYNNEI. Trimming removed 5 bases at V and 10 bases at J, with 20 bases between. This CDR3 is built from 14 residues. The CDR3 spells CASSLTDSREVQYF. In nucleotides, the CDR3 is TGTGCCAGCAGTCTGACAGACTCTAGGGAAGTCCAGTACTTC. The complete variable domain, with remaining parts taken from reference TRBV2 and TRBJ2-5, reads EPEVTQTPSHQVTQMGQEVILRCVPISNHLYFYWYRQILGQKVEFLVSFYNNEISEKSEIFDDQFSVERPDGSNFTLKIRSTKLEDSAMYFCASSLTDSREVQYFGPGTRLLVL.